This TCR beta chain was identified during a study of blood T cell repertoires in COVID-19. The CDR3 is 16 residues long. Between the trimmed V and J ends, which lost 3 bases and 4 bases, there was a span of 18 bases. Germline CDR1 reads KGHSH; CDR2 reads LQKENI. Here immunoSEQ multiplex PCR was the method, and the copy in TCRdb shows in-frame clones only, minus some. There are more than 250,000 clones in the sample; over 70% occur only once, and approximately 9% lies in the top ten. The sample comprised peripheral blood. The chain carries TRBV18 and TRBJ1-2, with a possible D match to TRBD1 (6 bases). The receptor was derived from a human donor in a cohort sampled during active COVID-19. The CDR3 protein is CASSPLQGIAGYGYTF. DNA for the CDR3: TGTGCCAGCTCACCCCTACAGGGAATAGCGGGCTATGGCTACACCTTC.